This TCR beta chain was sequenced for a study of identical twins. The CDR3 runs to 14 residues. Trimming pared 6 bases from V and 6 bases from J, leaving 18 bases between. Germline CDR1 and CDR2: MNHEY and SVGEGT. A universal primer site came from template switching; cDNA carried unique molecular identifiers. TCRdb passed the 5' RACE reads through MiXCR, listing each CDR3 protein once. The sample lists 650,000 to 750,000 distinct CDR3 sequences, 21% occurring once. These data were likewise used in another study, on T cells expressing NK-cell markers. That report notes: Out of eight donors sequenced, seven tested HCMV-seropositive and the remaining one seronegative. Roughly 1.0-7.0% of CD8+ T cells in about 6 donors belonged to dominant NKG2C+ clonotypes.

Sequencing input: PBMCs. The TCR comes from a woman aged 18-29 years in good health. The V and J genes are TRBV6-2 or TRBV6-3 and TRBJ2-7; D call uncertain. This chain's CDR3 is CASRGLDMQAEQYF. The CDR3 bases are TGTGCCAGCAGAGGTTTAGACATGCAGGCCGAGCAGTACTTC.